A single T cell receptor (beta chain) is shown here with its context. This clonotype has a count of ten or more. There is no known antigen for this receptor. Per-base qualities were not stored, and no clone one base away is much larger. The sample comes from a study of regulatory T cells in long-lasting Graves disease (dated by TCRdb to the early 2020s). Regarding the study in general: In the newly diagnosed Graves' disease group, patients had been taking antithyroid drugs for less than 3 months. Persistent Graves' disease patients were compared with newly diagnosed Graves' disease patients by peripheral blood TCR sequencing and RNA sequencing. The study was registered as a clinical trial and conducted in China. A total of some 33 samples were covered by TCR sequencing, comprising approximately 13 persistent and some 20 newly diagnosed Graves' disease patients.

In light of the paper, this sample's time point label describes: newly diagnosed GD, antithyroid drugs for less than 3 months. For both TCR sequencing and RNA sequencing, RNA was extracted from PBMCs using TRIzol. Graves' disease was diagnosed according to American Thyroid Association guidelines. Patients were recruited from an endocrinology department in Xi'an, China. From each patient, about 8.9 milliliters of peripheral blood was collected into an EDTA anticoagulant tube. Ficoll Paque Plus density gradient separation was used to isolate PBMCs, and no additional T cell sorting was done. An Agilent 2100 Bioanalyzer and agarose gel were used to check RNA quality, and a NanoDrop 2000 was used to measure RNA concentration. The CDR3 holds 18 amino acids from the cysteine to the phenylalanine. The entry retains the CDR3 DNA only, 54 bases that are in frame from base 1. Between the V and J ends, shortened by 1 base and 0 bases respectively, the junction contains 19 bases. The germline V gene sets CDR1 to LGHNA and CDR2 to YSLEER.

The study at large found these results: TRBV28, TRBJ1-2 and TRBJ2-5 were preferentially used in persistent disease, while TRBV20-1 and TRBJ2-1 were favored in newly diagnosed disease. More public clonotypes were shared among persistent patients (approximately 3,000) than among newly diagnosed patients (under 1,000). Compared with newly diagnosed patients, persistent Graves' disease patients had lower TCR Shannon entropy and fewer highly expanded clones, which suggests clonal expansion. Only peripheral blood was studied, because thyroid tissue, the primary lesion, was inaccessible. Only the TCR beta chain was sequenced and analyzed. As a limitation, the authors acknowledged that the small sample size may reduce accuracy.

Library method: multiplex PCR. Sequencer: Illumina HiSeq 4000. To build TCR beta libraries, CDR3 regions were amplified by Arm-PCR using iRepertoire HTBI primers. Before sequencing, the PCR products underwent gel purification. The study's own analysis went as follows. Gene usage analysis of CDR3 amino acid clonotypes relied on the 60 or so TRBV and around 13 TRBJ segments identified across samples. COPE and FqMerger were used to merge filtered high-quality paired reads into contigs. BLAST was used to align contigs to IMGT TRBV, TRBD and TRBJ reference genes, and CDR3 was defined according to IMGT. Any clonotype with a frequency above 0.1% was classified as a highly expanded clone. Shannon entropy served as the measure of repertoire diversity, while the Gini coefficient captured V-J evenness. A clonotype was considered public if more than one individual shared it. TCRdb ran its own pipeline on the public reads, namely fastp trimming at Q25 and MiXCR clone calling, and kept in-frame beta chains. Duplicate CDR3 protein sequences are folded into a single record with the most common DNA and genes. TCRdb's processing, not the study's, gives the V and J calls here. The sample table lists about half a million distinct CDR3 sequences, 12% of them with a count of one. The leading ten clones occupy 8% to 10% of the sample.

The sample was also linked to a second study, of T cells in Graves' hyperthyroidism and ophthalmopathy. The second publication reports: A patient counted as having stable Graves' hyperthyroidism if no progression to ophthalmopathy occurred over 18 months of follow-up. Hyperthyroidism patients were aged 18 to 65 years and newly diagnosed, with disease duration of less than 2 months. The study excluded patients with uncontrolled infections, other autoimmune diseases, pregnancy or lactation. Diagnoses were established on the basis of clinical symptoms, serum thyroxine and TRAb, thyroid ultrasound, and orbital computed tomography. The first round of RT-PCR for the TCR CDR3 was performed with the HTBI primer set and the Qiagen OneStep RT-PCR kit. Most expanded thyroid clonotypes (frequency above 0.001) were also detected in blood, a finding suggesting that blood repertoires may reflect thyroid immune responses. A model built on a 13 V-J signature distinguished ophthalmopathy from stable hyperthyroidism, reaching roughly 88% sensitivity and 81.08% specificity in cross-validation and 80%/75% in testing. In validation, the model predicted progression to ophthalmopathy with over 65% sensitivity and less than 80% specificity, a median of about 6.7 months before onset. To identify distinguishing TCR V-J signatures, a discovery cohort of about 95 patients was used, comprising fewer than 45 with Graves' ophthalmopathy and some 60 with stable Graves' hyperthyroidism. Whether ophthalmopathy could be predicted prospectively was tested in an independent validation cohort made up of 18 to 20 hyperthyroidism patients plus 17 patients who later progressed to ophthalmopathy. The 75 to 100 discovery patients were divided at random into training and test sets in a 7:3 ratio. In addition, the study compared T-cell repertoires in thyroid tissue and in blood from over 5 Graves' hyperthyroidism patients. Once sampling was done, hyperthyroidism patients were given methimazole at a starting dose of 30 mg daily, whereas ophthalmopathy patients were given high-dose intravenous methylprednisolone. Libraries were constructed in a second round of multiplex PCR, after which size selection and purification were carried out. Sequencing of the libraries was done on an Illumina HiSeq2000 using paired-end 100 bp reads. SOAPnuke was used to process the raw data, with reads discarded if the reads contained adapters or uncalled bases, had a mean Phred below 15, or lacked an exact constant-primer or identifier match. High-quality paired reads were merged with COPE v1.2.5, and unique nucleotide sequences were defined as clonotypes. MiTCR v1.1 was used to align clonotypes to the IMGT TRBV, TRBD and TRBJ reference segments. The analysis included only V-J combinations with a frequency above 0.0001, which together covered 99.2% of the repertoires. The TCS score was defined as the ratio of F50 (clonal expansion) to E x V (chaos), calculated using BLOSUM62-based TCRdist between CDR3 peptides within each V-J. Welch's t-statistics and random forest reduced roughly 500 V-J features to 13, which were used in a naive Bayes classifier (R e1071). No statistical method was used to set the sample size in advance, and investigators knew the group allocation. The paper reports TCR Vbeta CDR3 sequencing of 135 peripheral blood samples: under 45 ophthalmopathy, under 85 hyperthyroidism and around 17 progressor patients.

The sequence derives from a woman in her thirties with Graves disease. Donor details come from another sample of the same person, matched by shared clones. The sequenced sample was peripheral blood mononuclear cells (PBMCs), obtained at new diagnosis, from a patient treated with antithyroid drugs. The V and J genes are TRBV4-3 and TRBJ2-7; the D gene cannot be resolved reliably. The nucleotide sequence reads TGCGCCAGCAGCCAAGCGATCCAGATACCACCGAGCTCCTACGAGCAGTACTTC. The translation is CASSQAIQIPPSSYEQYF.